Shown below are 17 T cell receptor beta chains from a single sample sequenced in a study of T cells in Graves' hyperthyroidism and ophthalmopathy. Template material for amplifying TCR beta CDR3 regions consisted of RNA transcripts. A first-round RT-PCR of the TCR CDR3 used the HTBI primer set. MiXCR, run by TCRdb on the multiplex PCR reads, gives a single entry per CDR3 protein. This table has 300,000 to 500,000 distinct CDR3 sequences, just under 15% appearing once. Sequenced input: blood. The receptors originated from a woman aged 30 to 39 with Graves' hyperthyroidism.

At least ten counts were recorded for this clonotype. The V and J genes are TRBV28 and TRBJ2-1; TRBD1 matches at 7 bases. The CDR3 runs to 14 residues. Germline CDR1 and CDR2: MDHEN and SYDVKM. The ends lost 5 bases at V and 9 bases at J; junction bases unmatched: 10. The CDR3 DNA reads as TGTGCCAGCAGTCCACTCCGGACAGGACGTGAGCAGTTCTTC. Translated, it gives CASSPLRTGREQFF.

The V and J genes are TRBV19 and TRBJ1-3; TRBD1 aligns across 9 bases. Trimming cost V 6 bases and J 4 bases; bases outside gene matches: 10. Germline CDR1 LNHDA, CDR2 SQIVND (reference sequence). CDR3 length: 16 residues. CDR3 sequence: CASSTLDRGPGNTIYF. The CDR3 DNA reads as TGTGCCAGTAGCACCCTGGACAGGGGACCCGGAAACACCATATATTTT.

This clonotype was observed a handful of times. The rearrangement links TRBV4-1 to TRBJ2-7; D call uncertain. Trimming stripped 0 bases from V and 6 bases from J, with 9 bases between. Germline values: CDR1 MGHRA, CDR2 YSYEKL. The CDR3 covers 13 residues. CDR3 DNA sequence: TGCGCCAGCAGCCAAGAAGGTTGGGGCGAGCAGTACTTC. Translation: CASSQEGWGEQYF.

This clonotype was observed at least ten times. The chain has TRBV5-1 and TRBJ1-2; 7 nucleotides line up with TRBD1. The germline V gene has CDR1 SGHRS and CDR2 YFSETQ. The CDR3 is made up of 15 amino acids. V lost 0 bases to trimming and J lost 6 bases; unmatched junction nucleotides: 8. The CDR3 DNA follows: TGCGCCAGCAGCTTGGGAAACAGGGGTGCGGATGGCTACACCTTC. It encodes CASSLGNRGADGYTF.

This clonotype occurred a few times. The rearrangement joins TRBV3-1 to TRBJ2-3, with unresolved D. This CDR3 comprises 14 residues. V was pared by 3 bases and J by 6 bases, with 13 bases between. The germline V gene encodes CDR1 LGHDT and CDR2 YNNKEL (reference sequence). In nucleotides, the CDR3 is TGTGCCAGCAGCCATTCTCCTAGATCTGATACGCAGTATTTT. This gives the protein CASSHSPRSDTQYF.

This clonotype was detected ten times or more. This chain uses TRBV27 with TRBJ2-1; 7 bases match TRBD2. The CDR3 is made up of 16 amino acids. With V trimmed by 7 bases and J by 4 bases, 13 bases remained unmatched. The V gene's germline CDR1 is MNHEY and CDR2 SMNVEV (reference sequence). The CDR3 reads CASNAHPSGVYNEQFF. CDR3 DNA: TGTGCCAGCAATGCTCACCCTAGCGGAGTTTACAATGAGCAGTTCTTC.

The gene calls are TRBV28 and TRBJ1-2, with D hard to call. The CDR3 is 12 amino acids. The V and J ends lost 3 bases and 8 bases respectively, with 10 bases between them. The germline CDR1 and CDR2 sequences are MDHEN and SYDVKM. This chain's CDR3 is CASSFTHRGYTF. The CDR3 nucleotides are TGTGCCAGCAGTTTTACCCACCGGGGCTACACCTTC.

The J gene is TRBJ1-4, the V gene TRBV12-3 or TRBV12-4; D call uncertain. V was pared by 3 bases and J by 8 bases, with 10 bases between. There are 13 residues in the CDR3. CDR3 loop: CASSFVGREKLFF. Here the CDR3 DNA reads TGTGCCAGCAGTTTTGTCGGGCGGGAAAAACTGTTTTTT.

This clonotype was counted once. This chain uses TRBV2 with TRBJ1-5; D might be TRBD1 (6 bases). Trimming took 5 bases from V and 6 from J, leaving 14 bases between them. This CDR3 contains 14 residues. Germline CDR1 reads SNHLY; CDR2 reads FYNNEI. The CDR3 protein is CASSFGGRGQPQHF. CDR3 sequence (DNA): TGTGCCAGCAGTTTTGGGGGGCGCGGTCAGCCCCAGCATTTT.

This clonotype was seen a few times. This chain uses TRBV28 with TRBJ2-7; perhaps TRBD2 as D (6 bases). The CDR3 spans 16 residues. Trimming removed 5 bases at V and 3 bases at J, with 20 bases between. Germline-derived CDR1 and CDR2 are MDHEN and SYDVKM. For the CDR3, the DNA is TGTGCCAGCAGTCTCCCCCAGGGCGGGGCCATCTACGAGCAGTACTTC. The encoded protein is CASSLPQGGAIYEQYF.

This clonotype was recorded many times. The rearrangement links TRBV6-2 or TRBV6-3 to TRBJ2-5; D may be TRBD2 (5 bases). This CDR3 is 14 amino acids long. Germline V gene lookup returns CDR1 MNHEY and CDR2 SVGEGT. With 5 bases removed from V and 1 base from J, the gap between germline ends came to 11 bases. CDR3 bases: TGTGCCAGCAGTCAGGACTCGATCCAAGAGACCCAGTACTTC. This translates into CASSQDSIQETQYF.

This clonotype was counted only a few times. The genes are TRBV18 and TRBJ2-7; maybe TRBD1 (6 bases). The CDR3 has 16 amino acids. Between the trimmed V and J ends, which lost 3 bases and 2 bases, there was a span of 17 bases. CDR1 and CDR2 from the germline V gene are KGHSH and LQKENI. The CDR3: CASSPYRDTTTYEQYF. CDR3 bases: TGTGCCAGCTCACCTTACCGGGACACAACTACCTACGAGCAGTACTTC.

This clonotype was seen many times. This sequence joins TRBV7-8 and TRBJ2-7; 8 nucleotides align to TRBD2. CDR1 SGHVS and CDR2 FQNEAQ come from the germline V gene. V shed 1 base and J 1 base; nucleotides not matched to a gene: 6. The CDR3 is 16 amino acids. CDR3 bases: TGTGCCAGCAGCTTAGTTGCTAGCGGGTCTTCCTACGAGCAGTACTTC. As protein: CASSLVASGSSYEQYF.

On this clonotype itself: A much larger clonotype is one base distant, so this may be a read error. V is TRBV20-1 and J is TRBJ2-3; 7 bases align to TRBD1. Germline CDR1 and CDR2: DFQATT and SNEGSKA (reference sequence). The CDR3 spans 15 residues. CDR3 in amino acids: CSAGDSKGAKDTQYF. As DNA, the CDR3 is TGCAGTGCTGGAGATTCAAAGGGGGCGAAAGATACGCAGTATTTT.

The rearrangement uses TRBV6-1 and TRBJ2-2; D is unclear. The CDR3 loop spans 12 amino acids. The V gene lost 6 bases and the J gene lost 2 bases, with 4 bases spanning the gap. Germline lookup yields CDR1 MNHNS and CDR2 SASEGT. The CDR3 protein is CASRRNTGELFF. For the CDR3, the DNA is TGTGCCAGCAGAAGAAACACCGGGGAGCTGTTTTTT.

This clonotype came up a few times. The J gene is TRBJ2-1, the V gene TRBV11-1, with D perhaps being TRBD1 or TRBD2 (6 bases each). Trimming removed 1 base at V and 4 bases at J, with 11 bases between. Germline V gives CDR1 SGHAT, CDR2 FQDESV (reference sequence). This CDR3 has 15 amino acids. The CDR3 region is CASSLVQGLYNEQFF. The CDR3 nucleotides read TGTGCCAGCAGCTTAGTACAGGGACTTTACAATGAGCAGTTCTTC.

This clonotype was counted a few times. V and J are TRBV4-2 and TRBJ2-3, with 16 bases fitting TRBD2. The CDR3 has 17 amino acids. The ends lost 1 base at V and 6 bases at J; junction bases unmatched: 4. CDR1 and CDR2 from the germline V gene are LGHNA and YNFKEQ. Written as DNA, the CDR3 is TGTGCCAGCAGCCAAGCGGGACTAGCGGGAGGGCTCGATACGCAGTATTTT. It codes for CASSQAGLAGGLDTQYF.